This T cell receptor beta chain is drawn from a study of T cells in localized non-small cell lung cancer. The CDR3 has 15 amino acids. Germline assignment: CDR1 MDHEN and CDR2 SYDVKM. The V gene lost 7 bases and the J gene lost 2 bases, with 14 bases spanning the gap. A remark on this clone: Antigen specificity is unknown.

Whole-study findings and limits: With higher T cell density in blood came longer overall survival. Uninvolved adjacent lung showed higher T cell clonality than tumor. Appearances in adjacent lung were noted for a median approximately 52 of the top 100 tumor clones.

Profiling relied on immunoSEQ multiplex PCR, and the TCRdb table lists in-frame clones only, not all of them. The data contain some 39,000 clones, about four fifths of them seen just once; the ten biggest clones take up roughly 35%. The sample was PBMCs, taken before any cancer treatment. The TCR sequence derives from a woman aged 35 to 69 with stage II squamous cell lung carcinoma. The chain couples TRBV28 to TRBJ2-2; D ambiguous. CDR3 residues: CASISSLANTGELFF. The CDR3 bases are TGTGCCAGCATCTCGAGCCTTGCAAACACCGGGGAGCTGTTTTTT.